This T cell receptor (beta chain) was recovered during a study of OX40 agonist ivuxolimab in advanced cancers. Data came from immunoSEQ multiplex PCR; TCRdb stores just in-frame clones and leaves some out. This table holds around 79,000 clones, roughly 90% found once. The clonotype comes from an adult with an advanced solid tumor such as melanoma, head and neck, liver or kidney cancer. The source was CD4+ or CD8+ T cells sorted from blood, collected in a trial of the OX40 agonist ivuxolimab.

This chain's CDR3 is CASDETSGGAHEQFF. The CDR3, as DNA: TGCGCCAGCGACGAGACTAGCGGGGGGGCGCATGAGCAGTTCTTC. J is TRBJ2-1 and V is TRBV5-1, with TRBD2 identical over 14 bases. This CDR3 is 15 amino acids long. Trimming removed 7 bases from V and 8 bases from J; junction bases left unmatched: 8. The germline gives CDR1 SGHRS, CDR2 YFSETQ.